These 32 T cell receptor beta chains were sequenced from one sample in a study of cytomegalovirus exposure and HLA in healthy donors. PCR involved 60 Vbeta and 13 Jbeta primers. The method was immunoSEQ multiplex PCR; TCRdb's version includes in-frame clones alone and lacks a portion of them. This sample has some 40,000 clones, with 82% found just once. The sample taken for sequencing was PBMCs. The receptors shown here come from a woman aged 18-30 years in good health and CMV-seropositive.

This clone was detected a few times. The chain couples TRBV4-3 to TRBJ1-1; D ambiguous. CDR3 size: 13 residues. Germline loops: CDR1 LGHNA, CDR2 YSLEER. V lost 8 bases, J lost 1 base, and 11 bases lay in between. The CDR3 coding sequence is TGCGCCAGCGCACGACGGGGGAACACTGAAGCTTTCTTT. This codes for CASARRGNTEAFF.

The chain uses TRBV7-2 and TRBJ2-4; 9 bases agree with TRBD2. CDR3 length: 18 residues. V dropped 4 bases and J dropped 2; count of bases not matched to a gene: 12. Germline-derived CDR1 and CDR2 are SGHTA and FQGNSA. The DNA of the CDR3 is TGTGCCAGCAGCTCGGACGGGGCGGGGGGGACATCCAAAAACATTCAGTACTTC. Translation gives CASSSDGAGGTSKNIQYF.

This chain links TRBV4-3 with TRBJ1-1; D is possibly TRBD1 (5 bases). V lost 0 bases, J lost 10 bases, and 18 bases lay in between. The CDR3 consists of 15 residues. CDR1 and CDR2 from the germline V gene are LGHNA and YSLEER. The CDR3 DNA reads as TGCGCCAGCAGCCAAGATAAGGCGTGGGTCGGGGGAGCTTTCTTT. It specifies CASSQDKAWVGGAFF.

J is TRBJ1-6 and V is TRBV10-3; D not resolved. This CDR3 comprises 12 residues. Germline V lookup: CDR1 ENHRY, CDR2 SYGVKD. V was trimmed by 7 bases and J by 10 bases, leaving 11 bases between them. The CDR3 is CAINTPGSPLHF. CDR3 DNA sequence: TGTGCCATCAACACCCCGGGGTCACCCCTCCACTTT.

The chain couples TRBV7-9 to TRBJ2-7, with 7 bases fitting TRBD2. Germline V CDR1 and CDR2: SEHNR, FQNEAQ (reference sequence). The length of the CDR3 is 17 residues. V lost 5 bases to trimming and J lost 2 bases; unmatched junction nucleotides: 15. CDR3 loop: CASSRTLRTSVAYEQYF. The CDR3 DNA reads as TGTGCCAGCAGCCGTACCCTTAGAACTAGCGTTGCCTACGAGCAGTACTTC.

This chain links TRBV6-5 with TRBJ2-7, with D maybe TRBD2 (5 bases). CDR1 is MNHEY and CDR2 is SVGAGI in the germline V gene. V lost 5 bases, J lost 2 bases, and 13 bases lay in between. This CDR3 has 14 amino acids. The CDR3 nucleotides read TGTGCCAGCAGTAGCCGAAACGGGGCCTACGAGCAGTACTTC. Amino acids: CASSSRNGAYEQYF.

This chain links TRBV2 with TRBJ1-2; D is possibly TRBD1 (5 bases). V was trimmed by 5 bases and J by 7 bases, leaving 11 bases between them. Germline CDR1 and CDR2: SNHLY and FYNNEI. The CDR3 loop spans 12 amino acids. The CDR3 sequence: CASSYVGGGYTF. Here the CDR3 DNA reads TGTGCCAGCAGTTACGTCGGGGGTGGCTACACCTTC.

CDR3 in DNA: TGTGCCAGTAGTCTAAGTAGCGGCCTCGAGCAGTACTTC. Amino acid sequence: CASSLSSGLEQYF. The rearrangement joins TRBV19 to TRBJ2-7, with D perhaps TRBD2 (6 bases). CDR1 and CDR2 from the germline V gene are LNHDA and SQIVND (reference sequence). V gave up 5 bases and J gave up 6 bases, with 14 bases separating them. The CDR3 is made up of 13 amino acids.

The chain recombines TRBV18 with TRBJ2-1; no definite D call. V gave up 5 bases and J gave up 3 bases, with 8 bases separating them. This CDR3 is built from 13 residues. The germline V gene has CDR1 KGHSH and CDR2 LQKENI. In nucleotides, the CDR3 is TGTGCCAGCTCAACCACGGGCTACAATGAGCAGTTCTTC. It translates to CASSTTGYNEQFF.

This chain links TRBV29-1 with TRBJ1-5; the match to TRBD1 covers 7 bases. V was pared by 4 bases and J by 2 bases, with 5 bases of the junction left unmatched. Germline loops: CDR1 SQVTM, CDR2 ANQGSEA. The CDR3 covers 14 residues. CDR3 in amino acids: CSVVQGGGNQPQHF. The CDR3 DNA sequence: TGCAGCGTTGTTCAGGGGGGTGGCAATCAGCCCCAGCATTTT.

The CDR3 DNA reads as TGTGCCAGTAGTATATCCCGACTAGACGAAGAGACCCAGTACTTC. This sequence encodes CASSISRLDEETQYF. This chain links TRBV19 with TRBJ2-5, with D perhaps TRBD2 (6 bases). The germline V and J ends were trimmed by 2 bases and 3 bases, with 13 bases remaining between them. CDR3 length: 15 residues. Germline V gene data show CDR1 as LNHDA and CDR2 as SQIVND (reference sequence).

The genes are TRBV6-6 and TRBJ2-7; 11 bases are shared with TRBD1. Germline CDR1 reads MNHNY; CDR2 reads SVGAGI (reference sequence). V trimming: 3 bases; J trimming: 5 bases; junction bases outside the gene matches: 6. The CDR3 is made up of 15 amino acids. The CDR3 spells CASSYSGTGGNEQYF. The CDR3 nucleotides are TGTGCCAGCAGTTATTCCGGGACAGGGGGTAACGAGCAGTACTTC.

The CDR3 loop reads CASSLGRGRGTGELFF. The CDR3 DNA reads TGTGCCAGCAGTTTGGGCAGGGGGCGGGGCACCGGGGAGCTGTTTTTT. The chain has TRBV27 and TRBJ2-2, with TRBD1 identical over 8 bases. Trimming removed 3 bases from V and 4 bases from J; junction bases left unmatched: 7. This CDR3 is built from 16 residues. In germline, CDR1 is MNHEY, CDR2 SMNVEV (reference sequence).

The chain uses TRBV4-3 and TRBJ2-1; D perhaps matches TRBD2 (5 bases). CDR1 and CDR2 from the germline V gene are LGHNA and YSLEER. The CDR3 has 13 amino acids. The V end lost 5 bases, the J end lost 5 bases, and 10 bases lay between the germline ends. The CDR3 nucleotides read TGCGCCAGCAGCATAGGACTGAACAATGAGCAGTTCTTC. This gives the protein CASSIGLNNEQFF.

The V call is TRBV5-4, the J call TRBJ1-1, with D perhaps matching TRBD1 (6 bases). Trimming took off 0 bases at V and 0 bases at J, with 15 bases between the two ends. Germline CDR1 and CDR2: SGHNT and YYREEE (reference sequence). CDR3 length: 17 amino acids. CDR3 in amino acids: CASSLGVGGAMNTEAFF. CDR3 sequence (DNA): TGTGCCAGCAGCTTGGGGGTGGGGGGGGCGATGAACACTGAAGCTTTCTTT.

The chain has TRBV7-2 and TRBJ2-2, with 15 bases that match TRBD2. This CDR3 spans 18 amino acids. After removal of 4 bases from V and 3 bases from J, the junction contained 6 bases not matched to a gene. Germline CDR1 SGHTA, CDR2 FQGNSA. The CDR3 protein is CASSSGLAGGSHTGELFF. The CDR3 nucleotides are TGTGCCAGCAGCTCCGGACTAGCGGGGGGGTCCCACACCGGGGAGCTGTTTTTT. The full variable domain, with the rest looked up from reference TRBV7-2 and TRBJ2-2, is GAGVSQSPSNKVTEKGKDVELRCDPISGHTALYWYRQSLGQGLEFLIYFQGNSAPDKSGLPSDRFSAERTGGSVSTLTIQRTQQEDSAVYLCASSSGLAGGSHTGELFFGEGSRLTVL.

The chain employs TRBV4-3 and TRBJ2-3, with 11 bases matching TRBD2. The ends lost 3 bases at V and 4 bases at J; junction bases unmatched: 12. Germline V gene sequence: CDR1 LGHNA, CDR2 YSLEER. This CDR3 comprises 18 residues. The CDR3: CASSQDLAGGLLSDTQYF. The CDR3 DNA is TGCGCCAGCAGCCAGGATCTAGCGGGAGGCCTACTATCAGATACGCAGTATTTT.

This chain connects TRBV5-1 to TRBJ1-4, with no clear D. V was cut by 9 bases and J by 0 bases, with 12 bases left in between. The CDR3 is made up of 14 amino acids. Per germline, CDR1 SGHRS and CDR2 YFSETQ. The CDR3 spells CATGTGTTNEKLFF. The CDR3, as DNA: TGCGCCACCGGAACGGGAACAACTAATGAAAAACTGTTTTTT. The whole variable domain, filled in from reference TRBV5-1 and TRBJ1-4, reads KAGVTQTPRYLIKTRGQQVTLSCSPISGHRSVSWYQQTPGQGLQFLFEYFSETQRNKGNFPGRFSGRQFSNSRSEMNVSTLELGDSALYLCATGTGTTNEKLFFGSGTQLSVL.

This chain uses TRBV19 with TRBJ2-1, with 9 bases lining up with TRBD1. The germline V gene encodes CDR1 LNHDA and CDR2 SQIVND (reference sequence). V was clipped by 6 bases and J by 3 bases; unmatched bases: 6. The CDR3 consists of 15 residues. CDR3 bases: TGTGCCAGTAGAAGGACAGGGGAAGGCTACAATGAGCAGTTCTTC. It encodes CASRRTGEGYNEQFF. Using reference TRBV19 and TRBJ2-1 for the parts outside the CDR3, the full variable domain is DGGITQSPKYLFRKEGQNVTLSCEQNLNHDAMYWYRQDPGQGLRLIYYSQIVNDFQKGDIAEGYSVSREKKESFPLTVTSAQKNPTAFYLCASRRTGEGYNEQFFGPGTRLTVL.

The chain recombines TRBV4-3 with TRBJ2-3; maybe TRBD1 (5 bases). Germline CDR1 is LGHNA and CDR2 is YSLEER. Trimming pared 3 bases from V and 1 base from J, leaving 14 bases between. CDR3 length equals 16 residues. The CDR3 coding sequence is TGCGCCAGCAGCCAGTCCAGGTTGGGGCGCACAGATACGCAGTATTTT. It encodes CASSQSRLGRTDTQYF.

This rearrangement joins TRBV5-5 to TRBJ2-7, with 7 bases identical to TRBD2. The CDR3 covers 14 residues. Germline V gene data show CDR1 as SGHKS and CDR2 as YYEKEE (reference sequence). In DNA form, the CDR3 reads TGTGCGTCGTCGGGGGGAAGAGTGGATTACGAGCAGTACTTC. Translating it yields CASSGGRVDYEQYF.

V gene TRBV27 combines with J gene TRBJ2-5; TRBD1 matches at 9 bases. Germline values: CDR1 MNHEY, CDR2 SMNVEV (reference sequence). The CDR3 is made up of 15 amino acids. V trimming: 3 bases; J trimming: 5 bases; junction bases outside the gene matches: 7. This CDR3 reads CASSLRDRVGETQYF. In DNA form, the CDR3 reads TGTGCCAGCAGTTTGCGGGACAGGGTGGGGGAGACCCAGTACTTC.

V usage is TRBV18 and J usage is TRBJ2-7; D might be TRBD1 (5 bases). The CDR3 has 17 residues. Trimming took off 1 base at V and 6 bases at J, with 22 bases between the two ends. Germline CDR1 reads KGHSH; CDR2 reads LQKENI. CDR3 loop: CASSPRVKWEGVGEQYF. The CDR3 coding sequence is TGTGCCAGCTCACCACGAGTCAAATGGGAAGGGGTAGGCGAGCAGTACTTC.

The chain employs TRBV2 and TRBJ1-5; 7 bases fit TRBD1. Trimming removed 1 base from V and 6 bases from J; junction bases left unmatched: 6. The CDR3 consists of 15 residues. CDR1 and CDR2 (germline): SNHLY, FYNNEI. The CDR3: CASSEGLTGPQPQHF. The CDR3 nucleotides are TGTGCCAGCAGTGAAGGTTTGACAGGGCCTCAGCCCCAGCATTTT.

A few counts support this clone. CDR3 nucleotides: TGTGCCAGCAGTAGAGGGAATGAGCAGTTCTTC. It translates to CASSRGNEQFF. V is TRBV6-5 and J is TRBJ2-1, with a possible D match to TRBD2 (5 bases). From germline, CDR1 is MNHEY and CDR2 SVGAGI. The CDR3 has 11 residues. V dropped 5 bases and J dropped 7 bases, with 6 bases sitting between them.

The rearrangement links TRBV5-8 to TRBJ2-5, with TRBD2 matching over 7 bases. The DNA end lines up better with TRBJ2-7; the J call may be wrong. Germline CDR1 is SGHTS and CDR2 is YDEGEE. The CDR3 totals 17 residues. For the CDR3, the DNA is TGTGCCAGCAGCCCTCCGGCGGGGGTCGTGGCCTCCTACGAGCAGTACTTC. It specifies CASSPPAGVVASYEQYF.

This clone has a single count. The chain couples TRBV4-2 to TRBJ2-5; the D is unclear. V shed 1 base and J shed 4 bases, with 13 bases lying between them. Germline lookup yields CDR1 LGHNA and CDR2 YNFKEQ. The CDR3 spans 15 residues. The CDR3 coding sequence is TGTGCCAGCAGCCAAGGTCTAGAGAACGGAGAGACCCAGTACTTC. This sequence encodes CASSQGLENGETQYF.

The table lists this clone with a few counts. The chain carries TRBV29-1 and TRBJ1-4, with 11 bases aligning to TRBD1. Germline assignment: CDR1 SQVTM and CDR2 ANQGSEA. This CDR3 spans 14 amino acids. J gave up 10 bases and V 3 bases, and 7 bases lay outside the gene matches. The DNA of the CDR3 is TGCAGCGTTGAGGAGGGACAGGGGGTCGGAAAACTGTTTTTT. This codes for CSVEEGQGVGKLFF.

V gene TRBV7-3 combines with J gene TRBJ2-7, with 12 bases lining up with TRBD1. The CDR3 has 15 residues. Germline V CDR1 and CDR2: SGHTA, FQGTGA. J was trimmed by 4 bases and V by 6 bases; bases with no gene match: 7. For the CDR3, the DNA is TGTGCCAGCAGGGGACAGGGGGCGATTTCATACGAGCAGTACTTC. Translation gives CASRGQGAISYEQYF.

The chain recombines TRBV6-5 with TRBJ2-5; 7 bases fit TRBD2. Germline-derived CDR1 and CDR2 are MNHEY and SVGAGI. With 6 bases clipped from V and 4 bases from J, the junction kept 2 bases outside the gene matches. The CDR3 has 12 amino acids. This CDR3 reads CASRRGTETQYF. The CDR3 nucleotides are TGTGCCAGCAGGCGGGGGACAGAGACCCAGTACTTC.

This sequence joins TRBV30 and TRBJ2-2; possible D gene TRBD2, 5 bases. The CDR3 covers 14 residues. Trimming took 5 bases from V and 5 from J, leaving 15 bases between them. Germline V CDR1 and CDR2: GTSNPN, SVGIG (reference sequence). The CDR3, as DNA: TGTGCCTGGCCGCCAAGCAGGAGGACCGGGGAGCTGTTTTTT. Encoded protein: CAWPPSRRTGELFF.

The J gene is TRBJ2-3, the V gene TRBV15; TRBD1 matches 7 bases. V lost 3 bases, J lost 6 bases, and 9 bases stayed unmatched. Germline V gene lookup returns CDR1 LNHNV and CDR2 YYDKDF (reference sequence). This CDR3 has 15 amino acids. CDR3 sequence (DNA): TGTGCCACCAGCAGGGAACAGGGGTGGGGGGATACGCAGTATTTT. This gives the protein CATSREQGWGDTQYF.